A single sample gave rise to the 27 T cell receptor beta chains below, sequenced in a study of cytomegalovirus exposure and HLA in healthy donors. The PCR was carried out with 60 Vbeta primers and 13 Jbeta primers. Generated by immunoSEQ multiplex PCR, the TCRdb table keeps only in-frame clones and is missing some. The table lists about 160,000 clones. The sequenced sample was PBMCs. Source of these receptors: a woman aged 55-69 years in good health and CMV-seronegative.

This sequence joins TRBV7-9 and TRBJ1-5; 7 nucleotides agree with TRBD1. The germline V gene encodes CDR1 SEHNR and CDR2 FQNEAQ (reference sequence). This CDR3 spans 18 amino acids. Trimming took 6 bases from V and 5 from J; bases not matched to a gene: 19. In DNA, the CDR3 is TGTGCCAGCAGTTTTTTACCCGCCGCGCAGGGGGTCCATCAGCCCCAGCATTTT. Translating gives CASSFLPAAQGVHQPQHF.

The chain employs TRBV5-1 and TRBJ2-2; no reliable D call. Germline CDR1 is SGHRS and CDR2 is YFSETQ. V was clipped by 6 bases and J by 2 bases, with 11 bases between them. The CDR3 has 14 amino acids. The CDR3 nucleotides are TGCGCCAGCACCCTGACTCTTAACACCGGGGAGCTGTTTTTT. Amino acids: CASTLTLNTGELFF. Complete variable domain (other parts from reference TRBV5-1 and TRBJ2-2): KAGVTQTPRYLIKTRGQQVTLSCSPISGHRSVSWYQQTPGQGLQFLFEYFSETQRNKGNFPGRFSGRQFSNSRSEMNVSTLELGDSALYLCASTLTLNTGELFFGEGSRLTVL.

The chain uses TRBV5-1 and TRBJ2-3; D remains unclear. CDR3 length: 15 residues. Per the germline V gene, CDR1 is SGHRS and CDR2 is YFSETQ. The V and J ends lost 0 bases and 3 bases respectively, with 11 bases between them. The CDR3 is CASSLGRSVTDTQYF. The DNA for the CDR3 is TGCGCCAGCAGCTTGGGCAGGTCGGTTACAGATACGCAGTATTTT.

The V gene is TRBV6-4, the J gene TRBJ1-5, with 7 bases matching TRBD1. Germline values: CDR1 MRHNA, CDR2 SNTAGT. V lost 3 bases to trimming and J lost 13 bases; unmatched junction nucleotides: 9. The CDR3 runs 13 residues. CDR3 loop: CASSEQGQGDQHF. CDR3 bases: TGTGCCAGCAGTGAACAGGGGCAAGGGGATCAGCATTTT.

The chain has TRBV4-2 and TRBJ2-1; 9 nucleotides align to TRBD2. Germline V gives CDR1 LGHNA, CDR2 YNFKEQ. The CDR3 is 16 amino acids. V dropped 0 bases and J dropped 10; count of bases not matched to a gene: 10. The CDR3 DNA reads TGTGCCAGCAGCCAAGAGTACGGCGGGGGGGCCTGGGAGCAGTTCTTC. It yields the protein CASSQEYGGGAWEQFF.

This rearrangement joins TRBV11-3 to TRBJ2-6; 7 nucleotides align to TRBD1. The CDR3 length is 17 residues. With V trimmed by 6 bases and J by 3 bases, 11 bases remained unmatched. Per the germline V gene, CDR1 is SGHNT and CDR2 is YENEEA. The CDR3 bases are TGTGCCAGCAGTCCAGGGGCAGGGGGATATGGGGCCAACGTCCTGACTTTC. Translated: CASSPGAGGYGANVLTF.

This chain connects TRBV5-1 to TRBJ2-5, with TRBD1 matching 8 bases. Germline CDR1 and CDR2: SGHRS and YFSETQ. V lost 2 bases to trimming and J lost 5 bases; unmatched junction nucleotides: 2. CDR3 size: 13 residues. The CDR3 bases are TGCGCCAGCAGCTTCGGACAGGGCGAGACCCAGTACTTC. Encoded protein: CASSFGQGETQYF.

The chain recombines TRBV10-1 with TRBJ2-7; 12 bases map to TRBD2. This CDR3 has 17 residues. CDR1 WNHNN and CDR2 SYGVQD come from the germline V gene (reference sequence). V shed 2 bases and J 5 bases; nucleotides not matched to a gene: 10. The CDR3 DNA reads TGCGCCAGCAGTGAGGCTAGCGGGAGGGCCTCAGGGGACGAGCAGTACTTC. Its translation: CASSEASGRASGDEQYF.

This chain joins TRBV15 and TRBJ1-3; D is unresolved. The CDR3 loop spans 15 amino acids. The germline V and J ends were trimmed by 7 bases and 0 bases, with 13 bases remaining between them. The germline gives CDR1 LNHNV, CDR2 YYDKDF (reference sequence). CDR3 nucleotides: TGTGCCACCACCCCCCAGCGAGACTCTGGAAACACCATATATTTT. Protein sequence: CATTPQRDSGNTIYF.

The rearrangement joins TRBV27 to TRBJ2-7, with D hard to call. Germline V gene lookup returns CDR1 MNHEY and CDR2 SMNVEV (reference sequence). This CDR3 spans 14 amino acids. V was cut by 5 bases and J by 3 bases, with 14 bases left in between. In DNA form, the CDR3 reads TGTGCCAGCAGTACCCGGGTCTCGGGCTACGAGCAGTACTTC. Translated: CASSTRVSGYEQYF.

V and J are TRBV7-9 and TRBJ1-1; tentatively, D is TRBD1 (5 bases). The germline CDR1 and CDR2 sequences are SEHNR and FQNEAQ (reference sequence). The CDR3 loop spans 15 amino acids. V was pared by 3 bases and J by 2 bases, with 13 bases between. CDR3 region: CASSFGGGFNTEAFF. Written as DNA, the CDR3 is TGTGCCAGCAGCTTTGGGGGGGGTTTTAACACTGAAGCTTTCTTT.

The chain is built from TRBV10-3 and TRBJ1-6, with a possible D match to TRBD1 (5 bases). The CDR3 has 13 residues. V was trimmed by 0 bases and J by 14 bases, leaving 11 bases between them. Germline CDR1 ENHRY, CDR2 SYGVKD. CDR3 loop: CAISESIGGALHF. As DNA, the CDR3 is TGTGCCATCAGTGAGTCGATCGGGGGGGCCCTCCACTTT.

The chain is built from TRBV6-1 and TRBJ2-7; tentatively, D is TRBD1 (5 bases). V lost 6 bases and J lost 9, with 12 bases in between. The CDR3 spans 11 residues. Germline lookup yields CDR1 MNHNS and CDR2 SASEGT. CDR3 in amino acids: CASRGPLWQYF. The DNA of the CDR3 is TGTGCCAGCAGGGGGCCGCTTTGGCAGTACTTC.

The gene calls are TRBV5-4 and TRBJ2-3; 10 positions match TRBD2. Per germline, CDR1 SGHNT and CDR2 YYREEE (reference sequence). J gave up 2 bases and V 4 bases, and 7 bases lay outside the gene matches. This CDR3 has 16 residues. CDR3 DNA sequence: TGTGCCAGCAGCCGAAGGACTAGCGGCAACACAGATACGCAGTATTTT. It translates to CASSRRTSGNTDTQYF.

The gene calls are TRBV18 and TRBJ1-1, with 10 bases lining up with TRBD1. This CDR3 contains 17 residues. The germline V gene has CDR1 KGHSH and CDR2 LQKENI. With 6 bases clipped from V and 4 bases from J, the junction kept 14 bases outside the gene matches. DNA of the CDR3: TGTGCCAGCTCTCCTACCCTCCCCGGGACAGGGGCCACTGAAGCTTTCTTT. As protein: CASSPTLPGTGATEAFF.

The CDR3 DNA reads TGTGCCAGCAGCGAAACTAGCTTGAGCTCCTACAATGAGCAGTTCTTC. Protein sequence: CASSETSLSSYNEQFF. The V gene is TRBV2, the J gene TRBJ2-1, with D possibly TRBD2 on 6 matching bases. V lost 6 bases, J lost 0 bases, and 15 bases lay in between. The germline CDR1 and CDR2 sequences are SNHLY and FYNNEI. This CDR3 is built from 16 residues.

This chain links TRBV5-5 with TRBJ2-5; 7 bases map to TRBD1. The CDR3 has 15 amino acids. V trimming: 0 bases; J trimming: 5 bases; junction bases outside the gene matches: 7. Germline V gives CDR1 SGHKS, CDR2 YYEKEE (reference sequence). The DNA for the CDR3 is TGTGCCAGCAGCTTGGAGGGGGCAATTTGGGAGACCCAGTACTTC. Translated, it gives CASSLEGAIWETQYF. Using reference TRBV5-5 and TRBJ2-5 for the parts outside the CDR3, the full variable domain is DAGVTQSPTHLIKTRGQQVTLRCSPISGHKSVSWYQQVLGQGPQFIFQYYEKEERGRGNFPDRFSARQFPNYSSELNVNALLLGDSALYLCASSLEGAIWETQYFGPGTRLLVL.

CDR3 in amino acids: CASSLSSTLQKSGELFF. In DNA form, the CDR3 reads TGTGCCAGCAGTTTAAGCAGTACCCTACAGAAGTCCGGGGAGCTGTTTTTT. J is TRBJ2-2 and V is TRBV27; D gene ambiguous. The CDR3 totals 17 residues. Germline CDR1 MNHEY, CDR2 SMNVEV (reference sequence). V was cut by 2 bases and J by 6 bases, with 19 bases left in between.

The chain carries TRBV4-2 and TRBJ1-5; TRBD1 is a possible D gene (6 bases). The CDR3 contains 14 residues. Germline V gene lookup returns CDR1 LGHNA and CDR2 YNFKEQ. V lost 0 bases to trimming and J lost 7 bases, with 10 bases between them. DNA for the CDR3: TGTGCCAGCAGCCAAGAAGGGGGATCCCAGCCCCAGCATTTT. This sequence encodes CASSQEGGSQPQHF.

This chain joins TRBV12-5 and TRBJ2-7; 9 bases match TRBD2. Germline V gene lookup returns CDR1 LGHNT and CDR2 FRNRAP. The CDR3 extends over 17 amino acids. V dropped 5 bases and J dropped 1; count of bases not matched to a gene: 12. CDR3 protein: CASGPGGSGRSSYEQYF. The CDR3 DNA follows: TGTGCTAGTGGTCCCGGGGGAAGCGGGAGGTCTTCCTACGAGCAGTACTTC.

V and J are TRBV6-4 and TRBJ2-3, with 8 bases fitting TRBD1. Germline V gene data show CDR1 as MRHNA and CDR2 as SNTAGT. The CDR3 runs to 15 residues. After removal of 7 bases from V and 3 bases from J, the junction contained 9 bases not matched to a gene. The CDR3 sequence: CASKPDRERTDTQYF. DNA for the CDR3: TGTGCCAGCAAACCGGACAGGGAGAGGACAGATACGCAGTATTTT.

This rearrangement joins TRBV19 to TRBJ1-1; D is uncertain. The germline V gene encodes CDR1 LNHDA and CDR2 SQIVND (reference sequence). CDR3 size: 14 residues. The germline V and J ends were trimmed by 1 base and 2 bases, with 8 bases remaining between them. CDR3 sequence reads: CASSIVAANTEAFF. The CDR3 nucleotides are TGTGCCAGTAGTATAGTAGCGGCCAACACTGAAGCTTTCTTT.

The genes are TRBV6-5 and TRBJ1-2; maybe TRBD1 (6 bases). The CDR3 sequence is 14 residues long. Germline loops: CDR1 MNHEY, CDR2 SVGAGI. Between the trimmed V and J ends, which lost 8 bases and 3 bases, there was a span of 16 bases. CDR3 coding DNA: TGTGCCAGCCGAAGCAGGGGCCGTGACTATGGCTACACCTTC. It translates to CASRSRGRDYGYTF.

About this clone itself: Additional DNA sequences in this sample encode the identical CDR3. This rearrangement joins TRBV19 to TRBJ2-5; D might be TRBD2 (5 bases). V lost 1 base, J lost 2 bases, and 8 bases lay in between. Germline CDR1 and CDR2: LNHDA and SQIVND (reference sequence). The CDR3 is made up of 14 amino acids. The CDR3 region is CASSIGGGQETQYF. The CDR3 region has the DNA TGTGCCAGTAGTATAGGCGGCGGGCAAGAGACCCAGTACTTC. The full variable domain, its missing parts supplied by reference TRBV19 and TRBJ2-5, is DGGITQSPKYLFRKEGQNVTLSCEQNLNHDAMYWYRQDPGQGLRLIYYSQIVNDFQKGDIAEGYSVSREKKESFPLTVTSAQKNPTAFYLCASSIGGGQETQYFGPGTRLLVL.

This rearrangement joins TRBV5-6 to TRBJ2-7, with 8 nucleotides matching TRBD2. In germline, CDR1 is SGHDT, CDR2 YYEEEE. This CDR3 region has 16 residues. V dropped 1 base and J dropped 2; count of bases not matched to a gene: 8. DNA of the CDR3: TGTGCCAGCAGCTTGTTCGCGGGAGGCCGGGCCTACGAGCAGTACTTC. It specifies CASSLFAGGRAYEQYF.

This sequence joins TRBV6-5 and TRBJ2-5; D ambiguous. The CDR3 loop spans 14 amino acids. The V gene lost 0 bases and the J gene lost 2 bases, with 7 bases spanning the gap. The germline CDR1 and CDR2 sequences are MNHEY and SVGAGI. Here the CDR3 DNA reads TGTGCCAGCAGTTACTCCCCCAGTCAAGAGACCCAGTACTTC. This encodes CASSYSPSQETQYF.

The chain is built from TRBV4-1 and TRBJ2-1; 8 bases line up with TRBD2. The length of the CDR3 is 17 residues. The V gene's germline CDR1 is MGHRA and CDR2 YSYEKL. The V and J ends lost 2 bases and 6 bases, in that order; junction bases with no gene match: 12. CDR3 amino acids: CASSQRFASGLCNEQFF. The CDR3 bases are TGCGCCAGCAGCCAAAGGTTCGCTAGCGGGTTGTGCAATGAGCAGTTCTTC.